This record concerns one T cell receptor beta chain sequence. Germline CDR1 is LNHDA and CDR2 is SQIVND (reference sequence). The CDR3 has 13 residues. Trimming at V came to 9 bases and at J to 3 bases, leaving 5 bases not matched to a gene. This sample was included in a study of blood T cell repertoires in COVID-19. The wider study: The United States, Italy and Spain provided the acute and convalescent COVID-19 samples. PBMCs, B-cell-depleted T cells, or T cells provided the cDNA or gDNA that made up the material.

Two negative PCRs, clearance, or symptom resolution had been documented for recovered Cohort 3 donors. In the authors' workflow: Quantification of nucleated cells was approximated via reference gene primer amplification. Here immunoSEQ multiplex PCR was the method, and the copy in TCRdb shows in-frame clones only, minus some. That table supplies the V and J calls and clone size; D and trimming were determined from the DNA. The data contain roughly 200,000 clones, more than 75% of them seen just once; the ten biggest clones take up around 9%. Specimen: PBMCs or T cells enriched from blood (not recorded which). This TCR derives from a woman in her 30s who had recovered from COVID-19. This sequence joins TRBV19 and TRBJ2-7; 10 nucleotides line up with TRBD1. CDR3 amino acids: CARVGTGDYEQYF. CDR3 coding DNA: TGTGCCAGGGTAGGGACAGGGGACTACGAGCAGTACTTC.